Following are 12 T cell receptor beta chains from one sample sequenced in a study of cytomegalovirus exposure and HLA in healthy donors. Use of 60 Vbeta and 13 Jbeta primers characterized the PCR. TCRdb keeps only in-frame clones here, not all; method: immunoSEQ multiplex PCR. The data contain about 140,000 clones, roughly 77% of them singletons. The sequencing input was PBMCs. These receptors were taken from a man in his forties or fifties in good health and CMV-seronegative.

The rearrangement uses TRBV27 and TRBJ2-5, with TRBD1 as a possible D gene (5 bases). The CDR3 totals 12 residues. Germline CDR1 MNHEY, CDR2 SMNVEV (reference sequence). Trimming removed 3 bases from V and 9 bases from J, with 11 bases in between. CDR3 coding DNA: TGTGCCAGCAGTTTTCAGGGTCGAGCCCAGTACTTC. This codes for CASSFQGRAQYF.

V and J are TRBV7-2 and TRBJ1-2; D is possibly TRBD1 (6 bases). The CDR3 covers 14 residues. The V end was cut by 1 base, the J end by 8 bases, with 14 bases between. Germline CDR1 SGHTA, CDR2 FQGNSA. As DNA, the CDR3 is TGTGCCAGCAGCTTAGGTGGGACATACGGGGGCTACACCTTC. It yields the protein CASSLGGTYGGYTF.

The rearrangement joins TRBV2 to TRBJ1-1; TRBD1 aligns across 8 bases. This CDR3 contains 14 residues. Germline trimming cut 4 bases from V and 6 bases from J; bases unmatched to any gene: 7. Germline CDR1 and CDR2: SNHLY and FYNNEI. The CDR3, as DNA: TGTGCCAGCAGTGTAGCCCGACAGGGGTCTGAAGCTTTCTTT. Residues: CASSVARQGSEAFF.

This chain links TRBV10-3 with TRBJ1-4, with D perhaps matching TRBD1 (5 bases). Germline values: CDR1 ENHRY, CDR2 SYGVKD. CDR3 length equals 15 residues. V dropped 4 bases and J dropped 7 bases, with 16 bases sitting between them. The CDR3 sequence is CAISAQGGEVEKLFF. The CDR3 DNA reads TGTGCCATCAGTGCTCAGGGAGGGGAGGTTGAAAAACTGTTTTTT.

The chain uses TRBV5-4 and TRBJ2-2; a possible D gene is TRBD1 (6 bases). V shed 1 base and J shed 4 bases, with 14 bases lying between them. The CDR3 extends over 16 amino acids. Germline-derived CDR1 and CDR2 are SGHNT and YYREEE (reference sequence). The CDR3 DNA reads TGTGCCAGCAGCTTGTGCCGGGACACCGCCACCGGGGAGCTGTTTTTT. This gives the protein CASSLCRDTATGELFF.

The chain recombines TRBV5-1 with TRBJ2-5; 7 nucleotides align to TRBD1. The CDR3 runs to 14 residues. The trim removed 0 bases at V and 7 bases at J, leaving 6 bases unmatched. Germline loops: CDR1 SGHRS, CDR2 YFSETQ. For the CDR3, the DNA is TGCGCCAGCAGCTTGGATACAGGGGAGCTGACCCAGTACTTC. Translating it yields CASSLDTGELTQYF.

The rearrangement joins TRBV23-1 to TRBJ1-3; D gene uncertain. TRBV23-1 is assigned to the ORF class and has an uncertain function. Trimming stripped 3 bases from V and 0 bases from J, with 12 bases between. The length of the CDR3 is 16 residues. The CDR3 nucleotides read TGCGCCAGCAGTCAGCCCAGATGCAGCTCTGGAAACACCATATATTTT. Its translation: CASSQPRCSSGNTIYF.

This clone was observed a single time. The CDR3 loop reads CASSRKGFERNSPLHF. CDR3 DNA sequence: TGTGCCAGCAGCCGGAAAGGATTTGAGCGTAATTCACCCCTCCACTTT. This chain connects TRBV9 to TRBJ1-6; no clear D. The germline gives CDR1 SGDLS, CDR2 YYNGEE. The CDR3 spans 16 residues. V lost 4 bases and J lost 6, with 17 bases in between.

The rearrangement links TRBV7-2 to TRBJ1-5; maybe TRBD1 (6 bases). V lost 1 base, J lost 2 bases, and 9 bases lay in between. In germline, CDR1 is SGHTA, CDR2 FQGNSA. The CDR3 has 15 residues. The CDR3 sequence: CASSLVQGGNQPQHF. Here the CDR3 DNA reads TGTGCCAGCAGCTTAGTACAGGGTGGCAATCAGCCCCAGCATTTT.

The rearrangement joins TRBV7-2 to TRBJ1-2; D perhaps matches TRBD1 (6 bases). Trimming left V 3 bases short and J 6 bases short, with 20 bases between. The CDR3 has 16 amino acids. CDR1 and CDR2 (germline): SGHTA, FQGNSA. The CDR3 sequence: CASSFHRWTADDGYTF. The DNA of the CDR3 is TGTGCCAGCAGCTTTCATCGCTGGACAGCCGATGATGGCTACACCTTC.

This chain links TRBV7-2 with TRBJ1-1, with 9 bases identical to TRBD1. With V trimmed by 4 bases and J by 8 bases, 14 bases remained unmatched. Per the germline V gene, CDR1 is SGHTA and CDR2 is FQGNSA. The CDR3 is 16 residues long. CDR3 amino acids: CASSSRTGETPGEAFF. CDR3 coding DNA: TGTGCCAGCAGCTCCCGGACAGGGGAAACCCCCGGCGAAGCTTTCTTT.

The chain recombines TRBV18 with TRBJ2-7; D is possibly TRBD1 (7 bases). V gave up 5 bases and J gave up 0 bases, with 14 bases separating them. Germline V gives CDR1 KGHSH, CDR2 LQKENI. The CDR3 spans 15 residues. The CDR3 loop reads CASSGGDRTSYEQYF. The CDR3 DNA reads TGTGCCAGCTCAGGCGGGGACAGAACCTCCTACGAGCAGTACTTC.